This passage covers 12 T cell receptor beta chains from one sample sequenced in a study of T cells in localized non-small cell lung cancer. The table came from immunoSEQ multiplex PCR; TCRdb's copy has only in-frame clones and leaves some out. Among almost 40,000 clones listed, 86% were seen once. Sequenced here: peripheral blood mononuclear cells, sampled before any cancer treatment. The receptor source for this set is a male donor at least 60 years old with stage II lung adenocarcinoma.

The chain is built from TRBV5-4 and TRBJ1-2, with 8 bases aligning to TRBD1. Germline CDR1 SGHNT, CDR2 YYREEE (reference sequence). The CDR3 sequence is 11 residues long. Trimming cost V 7 bases and J 8 bases; bases outside gene matches: 4. For the CDR3, the DNA is TGTGCCAGCCAGGGGGCAGGCGGCTACACCTTC. Translated, it gives CASQGAGGYTF.

As for this clone: Other DNA sequences in the sample encode the same CDR3. V usage is TRBV25-1 and J usage is TRBJ2-2; unclear D gene. With 6 bases removed from V and 2 bases from J, the gap between germline ends came to 22 bases. Germline V gene sequence: CDR1 MGHDK, CDR2 SYGVNS. The CDR3 length is 18 residues. CDR3 nucleotide sequence: TGTGCCAGCAGAGCCCCGGGCCGGCCCCCGTTTAACACCGGGGAGCTGTTTTTT. Protein product: CASRAPGRPPFNTGELFF.

J is TRBJ2-2 and V is TRBV4-1; no clear D gene. V was clipped by 4 bases and J by 6 bases, with 12 bases between them. CDR3 length: 14 residues. Germline CDR1 and CDR2: MGHRA and YSYEKL. CDR3 in amino acids: CASSRQQPAGELFF. Here the CDR3 DNA reads TGCGCCAGCAGCCGACAACAGCCTGCCGGGGAGCTGTTTTTT.

The chain employs TRBV30 and TRBJ1-1; D possibly corresponds to TRBD1 (5 bases). The CDR3 totals 13 residues. V was trimmed by 3 bases and J by 12 bases, leaving 20 bases between them. Per germline, CDR1 GTSNPN and CDR2 SVGIG (reference sequence). The CDR3 nucleotides are TGTGCCTGGAGCCCGGGTGGGGGGAGGCTTACTTTCTTT. The encoded protein is CAWSPGGGRLTFF.

The V call is TRBV18, the J call TRBJ2-1, with D possibly being TRBD1 (5 bases). CDR1 and CDR2 from the germline V gene are KGHSH and LQKENI. Trimming took off 3 bases at V and 1 base at J, with 10 bases between the two ends. The CDR3 consists of 15 residues. CDR3 amino acids: CASSPTEISYNEQFF. Written as DNA, the CDR3 is TGTGCCAGCTCACCGACAGAGATTTCCTACAATGAGCAGTTCTTC.

This clone appeared a single time. This chain links TRBV7-6 with TRBJ1-1; 12 bases are shared with TRBD1. Trimming at V came to 5 bases and at J to 2 bases, leaving 3 bases not matched to a gene. The CDR3 loop spans 15 amino acids. Germline V lookup: CDR1 SGHVS, CDR2 FNYEAQ. Written as DNA, the CDR3 is TGTGCCAGCAGCGCCGGGACAGGGGGCAACACTGAAGCTTTCTTT. It encodes CASSAGTGGNTEAFF.

The chain recombines TRBV5-1 with TRBJ2-1; 14 bases match TRBD2. After removal of 4 bases from V and 10 bases from J, the junction contained 10 bases not matched to a gene. Germline loops: CDR1 SGHRS, CDR2 YFSETQ. The CDR3 covers 16 residues. CDR3 region: CASSRPGLAGVGEQFF. DNA for the CDR3: TGCGCCAGCAGCCGCCCGGGACTAGCGGGAGTAGGGGAGCAGTTCTTC.

The chain carries TRBV19 and TRBJ1-1; no reliable D call. Germline-derived CDR1 and CDR2 are LNHDA and SQIVND (reference sequence). Trimming removed 7 bases from V and 0 bases from J, with 15 bases in between. The CDR3 has 15 amino acids. The CDR3 bases are TGTGCCAGTAAGGACGGGCTCGGAATGAACACTGAAGCTTTCTTT. This gives the protein CASKDGLGMNTEAFF.

This rearrangement joins TRBV29-1 to TRBJ2-3, with D perhaps given as TRBD1 or TRBD2 (7 bases each). CDR3 length equals 16 residues. V gave up 6 bases and J gave up 0 bases, with 19 bases separating them. Germline V gene sequence: CDR1 SQVTM, CDR2 ANQGSEA. The DNA for the CDR3 is TGCAGCGTGAGGGGGCGAGGGGGAGGGAGCACAGATACGCAGTATTTT. Translation: CSVRGRGGGSTDTQYF.

The rearrangement uses TRBV21-1 and TRBJ1-3; the table gives TRBD1 as D, unverified against the DNA. TRBV21-1 is noted as a pseudogene. There are 16 residues in the CDR3. The CDR3 loop reads CASSPLRTYSGNTIYF. In DNA form, the CDR3 reads TGTGCCAGCAGCCCCCTTCGGACATATTCTGGAAACACCATATATTTT.

The chain combines TRBV2 with TRBJ1-2; 8 nucleotides agree with TRBD1. Germline assignment: CDR1 SNHLY and CDR2 FYNNEI. This CDR3 spans 15 amino acids. V dropped 4 bases and J dropped 4; count of bases not matched to a gene: 8. CDR3 sequence (DNA): TGTGCCAGCAGTGGACCCGGGACAGGTGGCTATGGCTACACCTTC. Residues: CASSGPGTGGYGYTF.

V and J are TRBV30 and TRBJ1-5; 9 positions agree with TRBD1. The CDR3 runs 13 residues. V shed 2 bases and J 6 bases; nucleotides not matched to a gene: 2. CDR1 GTSNPN and CDR2 SVGIG come from the germline V gene (reference sequence). CDR3 loop: CAWSTDRGQPQHF. The CDR3 DNA reads as TGTGCCTGGAGTACGGACAGGGGTCAGCCCCAGCATTTT.